This TCR beta chain stems from a study of cytomegalovirus exposure and HLA in healthy donors. This CDR3 contains 14 residues. Germline V gene data show CDR1 as SGHVS and CDR2 as FQNEAQ. With 3 bases removed from V and 4 bases from J, the gap between germline ends came to 12 bases. Overall study results and limits: For TCR beta chains, V- and J-gene trimming was later linked to a missense DCLRE1C variant. For most subjects, TCR beta sequences were reported to predict HLA-A and HLA-B alleles with accuracy. Most likely, a cluster of highly shared sequence variants arose as a sequencing artifact.

Concerning this clone: The target antigen is unknown.

The PCR ran on 60 Vbeta and 13 Jbeta primers. Methods used by the authors: Later, an analysis found around 80 million unique TCR beta chains, and 9.5 million to 11 million of these were shared. The protocol was immunoSEQ multiplex PCR, while the TCRdb copy is restricted to in-frame clones and leaves out a portion. Clone size and V and J calls were adopted from that table, with D and trimming inferred from the DNA. The data include some 72,000 clones; the top ten clones carry 4.6%. The clonotype comes from a man aged 25 to 45 in good health and CMV-seronegative. The sample comprised PBMCs. J is TRBJ1-2 and V is TRBV7-8; D may be TRBD1 (6 bases). The DNA for the CDR3 is TGTGCCAGCAGCTTCCGGGACACAAGCTATGGCTACACCTTC. It specifies CASSFRDTSYGYTF.